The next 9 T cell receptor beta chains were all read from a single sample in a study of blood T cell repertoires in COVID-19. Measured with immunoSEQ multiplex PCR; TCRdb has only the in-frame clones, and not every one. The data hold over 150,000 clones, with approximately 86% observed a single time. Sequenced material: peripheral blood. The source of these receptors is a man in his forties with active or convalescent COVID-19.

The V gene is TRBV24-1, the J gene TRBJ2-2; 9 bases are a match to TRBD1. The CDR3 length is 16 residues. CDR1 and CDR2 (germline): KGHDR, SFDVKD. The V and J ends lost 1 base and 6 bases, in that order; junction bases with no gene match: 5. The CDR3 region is CATSDFGTGRPGELFF. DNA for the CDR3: TGTGCCACCAGTGATTTTGGGACAGGGAGACCCGGGGAGCTGTTTTTT.

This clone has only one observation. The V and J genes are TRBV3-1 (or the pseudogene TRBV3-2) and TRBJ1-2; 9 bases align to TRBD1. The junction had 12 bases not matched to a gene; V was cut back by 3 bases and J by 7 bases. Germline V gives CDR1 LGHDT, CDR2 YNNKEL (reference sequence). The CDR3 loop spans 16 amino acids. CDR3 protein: CASSHNTGGAARGYTF. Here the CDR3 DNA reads TGTGCCAGCAGCCATAATACAGGGGGCGCTGCCCGTGGCTACACCTTC.

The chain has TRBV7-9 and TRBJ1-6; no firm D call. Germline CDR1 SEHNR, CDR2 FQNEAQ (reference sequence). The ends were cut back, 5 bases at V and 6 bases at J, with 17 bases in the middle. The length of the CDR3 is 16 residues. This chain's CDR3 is CASSPTSWQINSPLHF. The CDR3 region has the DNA TGTGCCAGCAGCCCAACATCCTGGCAGATTAATTCACCCCTCCACTTT.

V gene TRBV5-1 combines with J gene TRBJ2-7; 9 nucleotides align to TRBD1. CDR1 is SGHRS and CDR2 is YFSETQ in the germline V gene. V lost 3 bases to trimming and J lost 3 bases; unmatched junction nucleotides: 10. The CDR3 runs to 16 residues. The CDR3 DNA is TGCGCCAGCAGCTCGCAACGGGACAGGGACTACTACGAGCAGTACTTC. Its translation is CASSSQRDRDYYEQYF.

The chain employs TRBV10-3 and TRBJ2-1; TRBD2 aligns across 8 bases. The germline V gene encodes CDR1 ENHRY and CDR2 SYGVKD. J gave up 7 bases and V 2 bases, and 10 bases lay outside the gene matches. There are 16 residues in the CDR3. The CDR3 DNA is TGTGCCATCAGTGAGCCCCAGCGGGGGCGGTTGAATGAGCAGTTCTTC. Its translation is CAISEPQRGRLNEQFF.

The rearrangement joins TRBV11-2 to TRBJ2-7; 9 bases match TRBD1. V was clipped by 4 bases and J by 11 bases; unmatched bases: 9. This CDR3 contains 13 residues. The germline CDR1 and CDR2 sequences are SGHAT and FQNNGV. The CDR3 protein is CASSSIRDREEYF. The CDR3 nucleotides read TGTGCCAGCAGCTCGATCCGGGACAGGGAGGAGTACTTC.

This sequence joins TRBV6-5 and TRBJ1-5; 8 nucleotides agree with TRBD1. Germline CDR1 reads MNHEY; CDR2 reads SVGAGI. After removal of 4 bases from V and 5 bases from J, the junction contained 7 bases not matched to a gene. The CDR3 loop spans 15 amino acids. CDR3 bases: TGTGCCAGCAGTTTCGGACAGGGCTGGGATCAGCCCCAGCATTTT. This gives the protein CASSFGQGWDQPQHF.

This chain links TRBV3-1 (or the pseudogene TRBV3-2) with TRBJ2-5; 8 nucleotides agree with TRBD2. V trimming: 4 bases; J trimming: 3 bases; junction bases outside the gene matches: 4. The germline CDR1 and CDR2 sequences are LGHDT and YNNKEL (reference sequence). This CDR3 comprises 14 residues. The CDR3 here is CASSPRGGEETQYF. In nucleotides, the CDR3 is TGTGCCAGCAGCCCTCGGGGGGGGGAAGAGACCCAGTACTTC.

The CDR3 loop reads CASSLDRGSNQPQHF. CDR3 nucleotide sequence: TGTGCCAGCAGCTTGGACAGGGGTAGCAATCAGCCCCAGCATTTT. The chain employs TRBV5-4 and TRBJ1-5; 7 bases agree with TRBD1. CDR1 and CDR2 (germline): SGHNT, YYREEE (reference sequence). Trimming took 0 bases from V and 0 from J; bases not matched to a gene: 0. This CDR3 has 15 amino acids.